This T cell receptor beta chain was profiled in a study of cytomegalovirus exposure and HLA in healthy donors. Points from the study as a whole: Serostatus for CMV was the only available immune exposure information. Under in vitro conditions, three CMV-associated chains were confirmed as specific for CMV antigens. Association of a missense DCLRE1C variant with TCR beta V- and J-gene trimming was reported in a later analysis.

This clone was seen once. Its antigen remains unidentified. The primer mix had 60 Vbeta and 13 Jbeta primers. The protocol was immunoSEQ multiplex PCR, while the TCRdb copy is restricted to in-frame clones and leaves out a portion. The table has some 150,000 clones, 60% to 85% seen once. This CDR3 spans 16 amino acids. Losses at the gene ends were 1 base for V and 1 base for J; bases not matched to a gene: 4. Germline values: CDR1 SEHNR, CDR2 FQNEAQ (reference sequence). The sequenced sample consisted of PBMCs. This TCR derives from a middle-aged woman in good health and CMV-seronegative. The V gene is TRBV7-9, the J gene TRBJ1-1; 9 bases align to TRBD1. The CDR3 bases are TGTGCCAGCAGCTTAGATTCGGGACAGGGGAACACTGAAGCTTTCTTT. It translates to CASSLDSGQGNTEAFF.